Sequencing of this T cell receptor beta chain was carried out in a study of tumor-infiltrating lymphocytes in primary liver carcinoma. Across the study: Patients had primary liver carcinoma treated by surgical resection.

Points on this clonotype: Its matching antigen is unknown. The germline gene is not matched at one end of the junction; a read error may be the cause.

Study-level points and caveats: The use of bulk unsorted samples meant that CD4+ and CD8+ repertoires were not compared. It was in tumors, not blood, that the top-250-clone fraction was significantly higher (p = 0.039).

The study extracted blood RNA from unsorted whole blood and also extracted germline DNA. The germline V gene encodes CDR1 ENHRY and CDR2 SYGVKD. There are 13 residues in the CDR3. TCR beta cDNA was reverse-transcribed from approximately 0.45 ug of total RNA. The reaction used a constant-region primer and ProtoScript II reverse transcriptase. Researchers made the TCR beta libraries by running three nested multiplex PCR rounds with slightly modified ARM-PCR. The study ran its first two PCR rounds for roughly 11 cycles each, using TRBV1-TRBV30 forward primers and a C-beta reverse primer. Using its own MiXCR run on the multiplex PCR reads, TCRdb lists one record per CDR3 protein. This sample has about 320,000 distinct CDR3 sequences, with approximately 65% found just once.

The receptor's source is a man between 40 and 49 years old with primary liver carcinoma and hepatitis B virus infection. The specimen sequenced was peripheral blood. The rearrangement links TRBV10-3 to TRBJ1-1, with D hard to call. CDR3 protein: CAITVGSNTEALF. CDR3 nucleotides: TGTGCCATCACTGTTGGGTCGAACACTGAAGCTTTATTT.